The 23 T cell receptor beta chains below all came from one sample that was sequenced in a study of identical twins. Using its own MiXCR run on the 5' RACE reads, TCRdb lists one record per CDR3 protein. The table has 1.5 million to 2 million distinct CDR3 sequences, around 33% seen once. The sequenced sample was cord blood. These receptors were collected from a newborn girl in good health.

The chain uses TRBV5-1 and TRBJ2-3; 15 nucleotides align to TRBD2. The CDR3 length is 18 residues. J was trimmed by 2 bases and V by 2 bases; bases with no gene match: 6. CDR1 and CDR2 (germline): SGHRS, YFSETQ. The CDR3 here is CASSLPGLAGGATDTQYF. The CDR3 bases are TGCGCCAGCAGCTTACCGGGACTAGCGGGAGGAGCCACAGATACGCAGTATTTT.

This clonotype was seen at least ten times. The chain has TRBV10-3 and TRBJ2-1; unclear D gene. The germline CDR1 and CDR2 sequences are ENHRY and SYGVKD. This CDR3 region has 12 residues. Trimming took off 2 bases at V and 9 bases at J, with 8 bases between the two ends. The CDR3 spells CAISEDGREQFF. The CDR3 nucleotides read TGTGCCATCAGTGAGGACGGGCGTGAGCAGTTCTTC.

This clonotype was seen more than once but under ten times. This chain links TRBV5-1 with TRBJ2-1; 15 bases map to TRBD2. From germline, CDR1 is SGHRS and CDR2 YFSETQ. The CDR3 consists of 17 residues. V lost 3 bases to trimming and J lost 4 bases; unmatched junction nucleotides: 5. CDR3 in amino acids: CASSWGLAGGTYNEQFF. CDR3 nucleotide sequence: TGCGCCAGCAGCTGGGGACTAGCGGGAGGAACGTACAATGAGCAGTTCTTC.

Worth noting for this clonotype: An end of the junction does not agree with germline; a read error may underlie this. The chain combines TRBV28 with TRBJ2-1; D is unclear. This CDR3 is built from 12 residues. CDR1 and CDR2 from the germline V gene are MDHEN and SYDVKM. CDR3 sequence: CASSSPLDERFF. As DNA, the CDR3 is TGTGCCAGCAGTTCCCCTTTGGATGAGCGGTTCTTC.

This clonotype has a handful of counts. The V and J genes are TRBV27 and TRBJ1-2; a possible D gene is TRBD1 (6 bases). Between the trimmed V and J ends, which lost 2 bases and 3 bases, there was a span of 13 bases. The germline CDR1 and CDR2 sequences are MNHEY and SMNVEV (reference sequence). The CDR3 contains 15 residues. This chain's CDR3 is CASSLRGAGDYGYTF. CDR3 nucleotides: TGTGCCAGCAGTTTAAGGGGGGCTGGGGACTATGGCTACACCTTC.

CDR3 nucleotide sequence: TGTGCCAGCAGTTTAAGGGGAGCGTCCGGGGCCTACGAGCAGTACTTC. As protein: CASSLRGASGAYEQYF. The gene calls are TRBV27 and TRBJ2-7; D is possibly TRBD1 or TRBD2 (5 bases each). The CDR3 length is 16 residues. Germline V gene sequence: CDR1 MNHEY, CDR2 SMNVEV (reference sequence). Trimming pared 2 bases from V and 2 bases from J, leaving 16 bases between.

This clonotype has a handful of counts. The rearrangement uses TRBV7-9 and TRBJ1-5; no reliable D call. V was pared by 2 bases and J by 1 base, with 6 bases between. The length of the CDR3 is 14 residues. Germline V gene data show CDR1 as SEHNR and CDR2 as FQNEAQ (reference sequence). The CDR3 nucleotides read TGTGCCAGCAGCTTATCCCTGAGCAATCAGCCCCAGCATTTT. Protein product: CASSLSLSNQPQHF.

This clonotype appeared a few times. The chain recombines TRBV6-1 with TRBJ2-3; 14 bases map to TRBD2. The junction had 13 bases not matched to a gene; V was cut back by 0 bases and J by 11 bases. This CDR3 has 18 residues. CDR1 MNHNS and CDR2 SASEGT come from the germline V gene. This CDR3 is CASSEAYPRLAGGPVQYF. CDR3 nucleotide sequence: TGTGCCAGCAGTGAAGCTTACCCTAGACTAGCGGGAGGGCCTGTGCAGTATTTT.

This clonotype was recorded many times. The V call is TRBV6-5, the J call TRBJ2-7; D is perhaps TRBD1 (6 bases). The germline V gene has CDR1 MNHEY and CDR2 SVGAGI. The germline V and J ends were trimmed by 0 bases and 4 bases, with 7 bases remaining between them. CDR3 length: 13 residues. The CDR3 protein is CASSYSQGYEQYF. CDR3 DNA sequence: TGTGCCAGCAGTTACTCCCAGGGGTACGAGCAGTACTTC.

This clonotype was observed a few times. The chain combines TRBV4-2 with TRBJ2-1; tentatively, D is TRBD2 (5 bases). Germline values: CDR1 LGHNA, CDR2 YNFKEQ. V was cut by 1 base and J by 0 bases, with 22 bases left in between. This CDR3 comprises 20 residues. In nucleotides, the CDR3 is TGTGCCAGCAGCCAAGTGTCGGTAGTGAGGCGGGCAAGCTCCTACAATGAGCAGTTCTTC. It specifies CASSQVSVVRRASSYNEQFF.

A word on this clonotype: A read error may produce the germline difference seen at one junction end. As DNA, the CDR3 is TGCACCAGCAGCTCCGACGGGGGGCTCGGGAACACTGAAGCTTTCTTT. Encoded protein: CTSSSDGGLGNTEAFF. This rearrangement joins TRBV5-1 to TRBJ1-1; possibly TRBD1 for D (6 bases). This CDR3 spans 16 amino acids. CDR1 SGHRS and CDR2 YFSETQ come from the germline V gene. The full variable domain, in which reference TRBV5-1 and TRBJ1-1 provide the parts outside the CDR3, is KAGVTQTPRYLIKTRGQQVTLSCSPISGHRSVSWYQQTPGQGLQFLFEYFSETQRNKGNFPGRFSGRQFSNSRSEMNVSTLELGDSALYLCTSSSDGGLGNTEAFFGQGTRLTVV.

V usage is TRBV10-3 and J usage is TRBJ2-7; D is uncertain. Gene TRBJ2-5 matches the end of the DNA better, so the J call may be wrong. Germline V gene sequence: CDR1 ENHRY, CDR2 SYGVKD. The CDR3 totals 12 residues. Written as DNA, the CDR3 is TGTGCCATCAGCCCCCAAGACAAGACCCAGTACTTC. Protein product: CAISPQDKTQYF.

The chain combines TRBV20-1 with TRBJ2-2; D might be TRBD2 (5 bases). Per germline, CDR1 DFQATT and CDR2 SNEGSKA (reference sequence). With 0 bases removed from V and 7 bases from J, the gap between germline ends came to 9 bases. The length of the CDR3 is 13 residues. DNA for the CDR3: TGCAGTGCTAGAGACGACTACGGCGGGGAGCTGTTTTTT. Translated: CSARDDYGGELFF.

The chain carries TRBV29-1 and TRBJ1-3; D may be TRBD1 (5 bases). The CDR3 length is 15 residues. Germline CDR1 SQVTM, CDR2 ANQGSEA. Trimming took 0 bases from V and 1 from J, leaving 10 bases between them. In DNA form, the CDR3 reads TGCAGCGTTGAAGATGGAGGGGATTCTGGAAACACCATATATTTT. This gives the protein CSVEDGGDSGNTIYF. Full variable domain (outside the CDR3, taken from reference TRBV29-1 and TRBJ1-3): SAVISQKPSRDICQRGTSLTIQCQVDSQVTMMFWYRQQPGQSLTLIATANQGSEATYESGFVIDKFPISRPNLTFSTLTVSNMSPEDSSIYLCSVEDGGDSGNTIYFGEGSWLTVV.

This clonotype has ten or more counts. The rearrangement joins TRBV20-1 to TRBJ1-1; TRBD1 matches 7 bases. Trimming took 4 bases from V and 1 from J; bases not matched to a gene: 3. There are 13 residues in the CDR3. Germline V gene data show CDR1 as DFQATT and CDR2 as SNEGSKA (reference sequence). The CDR3 sequence: CSATRTGNTEAFF. CDR3 nucleotides: TGCAGTGCTACCCGGACAGGGAACACTGAAGCTTTCTTT.

This clonotype was picked up many times. The J gene is TRBJ2-3, the V gene TRBV3-1; TRBD1 aligns across 7 bases. Germline V lookup: CDR1 LGHDT, CDR2 YNNKEL (reference sequence). The CDR3 contains 15 residues. V trimming: 1 base; J trimming: 1 base; junction bases outside the gene matches: 2. CDR3 sequence (DNA): TGTGCCAGCAGCCAAGGGCAGGGGGGCACAGATACGCAGTATTTT. The encoded protein is CASSQGQGGTDTQYF.

This chain links TRBV3-1 with TRBJ2-2; D possibly corresponds to TRBD2 (5 bases). Looked up from germline, CDR1 is LGHDT and CDR2 is YNNKEL (reference sequence). The CDR3 extends over 15 amino acids. V was cut by 6 bases and J by 0 bases, with 11 bases left in between. CDR3 DNA: TGTGCCAGCAGGCCTAGCTTCGCGAACACCGGGGAGCTGTTTTTT. It translates to CASRPSFANTGELFF.

On this clonotype itself: A much larger clone sits a single nucleotide away, making a read error possible. The chain combines TRBV29-1 with TRBJ1-2, with D hard to call. CDR3 length: 14 amino acids. The germline V gene encodes CDR1 SQVTM and CDR2 ANQGSEA. CDR3 DNA: TGCAGCGTTCTCCGGACTCCCGGGAACTATTGCTACACCTTC. The encoded protein is CSVLRTPGNYCYTF.

The chain joins TRBV20-1 to TRBJ2-4, with TRBD2 matching 14 bases. Germline V gene data show CDR1 as DFQATT and CDR2 as SNEGSKA (reference sequence). The CDR3 has 14 amino acids. Trimming removed 6 bases from V and 13 bases from J; junction bases left unmatched: 11. CDR3 DNA: TGCAGTGCCCCGACTAGCGGGAGGGCCCATGAGCAGTACTTC. This gives the protein CSAPTSGRAHEQYF.

The V gene is TRBV2, the J gene TRBJ2-5, with D perhaps matching TRBD2 (6 bases). The last part of the DNA fits TRBJ2-7 better; the J call may be wrong. The length of the CDR3 is 15 residues. From germline, CDR1 is SNHLY and CDR2 FYNNEI. The chain's CDR3 is CASAMRWTTSDEQYF. The DNA of the CDR3 is TGTGCCAGCGCAATGAGATGGACTACGTCCGACGAGCAGTACTTC.

Regarding this clonotype: At one end, the junction sequence differs from germline, possibly due to a read error. This chain connects TRBV6-5 to TRBJ2-1, with 8 bases identical to TRBD1. CDR3 length equals 16 residues. The germline V gene has CDR1 MNHEY and CDR2 SVGAGI. CDR3 DNA sequence: TGTGCCAGCAGTTACCCCGGACAGGGACGATTGAATGGGCAGTTCTTC. Protein product: CASSYPGQGRLNGQFF.

In its sample, this clonotype was seen a few times. This rearrangement joins TRBV7-9 to TRBJ1-2, with D maybe TRBD1 (5 bases). CDR1 and CDR2 (germline): SEHNR, FQNEAQ (reference sequence). The CDR3 is 15 residues long. Trimming took 1 base from V and 4 from J, leaving 13 bases between them. The CDR3 sequence is CASSLEAGSAYGYTF. The CDR3 DNA reads TGTGCCAGCAGCTTAGAAGCAGGGTCGGCCTATGGCTACACCTTC. The full variable domain, completed using reference TRBV7-9 and TRBJ1-2, is DTGVSQNPRHKITKRGQNVTFRCDPISEHNRLYWYRQTLGQGPEFLTYFQNEAQLEKSRLLSDRFSAERPKGSFSTLEIQRTEQGDSAMYLCASSLEAGSAYGYTFGSGTRLTVV.

This chain links TRBV20-1 with TRBJ1-6, with D possibly being TRBD1 (5 bases). V lost 0 bases and J 16 bases, leaving 13 bases between the germline ends. CDR3 length: 12 amino acids. The germline V gene has CDR1 DFQATT and CDR2 SNEGSKA (reference sequence). CDR3 loop: CSARDPGPHLHF. In DNA, the CDR3 is TGCAGTGCTAGAGATCCGGGACCGCATCTCCACTTT.